This T cell receptor beta chain was profiled in a study of shared clonotypes between healthy human individuals. TCRdb's table, derived via immunoSEQ multiplex PCR, lists solely in-frame clones and lacks some. The sample lists roughly 1,500,000 clones; approximately 98.5% were seen once. Material for sequencing was naive CD4+ T cells sorted from blood. The subset denotes: CD45RA+ positively selected. The clonotype was recovered from a man under 40 in good health.

The CDR3 DNA follows: TGTGCCAGCAGCCGAGGGATGGGGGACGCTCAGCCCCAGCATTTT. Translated: CASSRGMGDAQPQHF. The chain links TRBV5-6 to TRBJ1-5; D perhaps matches TRBD1 (5 bases). Deletions cut 4 bases from V and 6 bases from J, with 17 bases between. There are 15 residues in the CDR3. Germline V gene sequence: CDR1 SGHDT, CDR2 YYEEEE.